The T cell receptor (beta chain) described here comes from a study of blood T cell repertoires in COVID-19. Study overall: COVID-19 samples, acute and convalescent, were from the United States, Italy and Spain. PBMCs, B-cell-depleted T cells, or T cells provided the cDNA or gDNA that made up the material.

The J segment lost 4 bases and the V segment lost 0 bases, leaving 2 bases of the junction unmatched. The CDR3 runs 14 residues. Germline V gene sequence: CDR1 SGHNT, CDR2 YYREEE (reference sequence). In the original processing: Cell counts per sample came from amplifying reference gene primers. Assay used: immunoSEQ multiplex PCR; TCRdb lists only in-frame clones, some missing. V and J calls and clone size follow that table, whereas D and trimming were derived from the DNA. This table holds about 94,000 clones, around 87% found once. The TCR sequence derives from an elderly woman with acute or convalescent COVID-19. What was sequenced was peripheral blood. The gene calls are TRBV5-4 and TRBJ2-3; 7 bases line up with TRBD2. The CDR3 DNA reads as TGTGCCAGCAGCTTGGGTGGGAGGGCAGATACGCAGTATTTT. Translation gives CASSLGGRADTQYF. Drawing the rest from reference TRBV5-4 and TRBJ2-3, the complete variable domain is ETGVTQSPTHLIKTRGQQVTLRCSSQSGHNTVSWYQQALGQGPQFIFQYYREEENGRGNFPPRFSGLQFPNYSSELNVNALELDDSALYLCASSLGGRADTQYFGPGTRLTVL.